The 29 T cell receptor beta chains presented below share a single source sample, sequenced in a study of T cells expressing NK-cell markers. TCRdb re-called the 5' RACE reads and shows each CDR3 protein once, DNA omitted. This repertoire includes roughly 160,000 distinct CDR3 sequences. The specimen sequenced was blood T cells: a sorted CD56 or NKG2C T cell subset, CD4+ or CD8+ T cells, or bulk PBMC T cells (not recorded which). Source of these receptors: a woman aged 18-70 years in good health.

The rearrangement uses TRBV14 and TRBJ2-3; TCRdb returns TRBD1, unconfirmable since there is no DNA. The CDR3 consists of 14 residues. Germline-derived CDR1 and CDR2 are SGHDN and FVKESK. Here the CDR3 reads CASSRQARTDTQYF.

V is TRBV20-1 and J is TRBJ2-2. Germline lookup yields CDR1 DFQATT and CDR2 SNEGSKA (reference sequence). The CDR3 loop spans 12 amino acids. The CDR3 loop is CSAQVFTGELFF.

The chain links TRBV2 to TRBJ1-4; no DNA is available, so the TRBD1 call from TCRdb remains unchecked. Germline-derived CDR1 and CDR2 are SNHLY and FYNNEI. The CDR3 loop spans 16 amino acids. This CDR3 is CASSQATGGVGEKLFF.

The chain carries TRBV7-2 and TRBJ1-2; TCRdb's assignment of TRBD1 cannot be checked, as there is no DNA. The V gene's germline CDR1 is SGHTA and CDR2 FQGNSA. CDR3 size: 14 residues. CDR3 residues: CASSLGQGGPGYTF.

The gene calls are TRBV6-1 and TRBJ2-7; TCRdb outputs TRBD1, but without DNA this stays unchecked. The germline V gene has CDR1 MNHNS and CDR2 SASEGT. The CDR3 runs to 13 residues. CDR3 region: CASSAGTVYEQYF.

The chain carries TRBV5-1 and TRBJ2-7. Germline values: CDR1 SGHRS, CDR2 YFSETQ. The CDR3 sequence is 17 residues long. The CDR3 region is CASSWIGVRGSLDEQYF.

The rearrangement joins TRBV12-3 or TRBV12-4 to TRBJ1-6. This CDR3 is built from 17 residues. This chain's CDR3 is CASTQGGRQANNSPLHF.

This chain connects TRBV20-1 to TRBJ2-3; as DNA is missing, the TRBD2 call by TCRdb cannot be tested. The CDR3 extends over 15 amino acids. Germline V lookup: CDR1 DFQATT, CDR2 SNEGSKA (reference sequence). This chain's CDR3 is CSAGGLAGGRDTQYF.

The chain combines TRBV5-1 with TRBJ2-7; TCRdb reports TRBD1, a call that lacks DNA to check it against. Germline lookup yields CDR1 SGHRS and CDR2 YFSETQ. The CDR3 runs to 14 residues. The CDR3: CASSATPGRYEQYF.

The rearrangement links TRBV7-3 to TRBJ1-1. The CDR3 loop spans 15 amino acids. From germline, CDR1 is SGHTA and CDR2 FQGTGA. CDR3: CASSLGPQGNTEAFF.

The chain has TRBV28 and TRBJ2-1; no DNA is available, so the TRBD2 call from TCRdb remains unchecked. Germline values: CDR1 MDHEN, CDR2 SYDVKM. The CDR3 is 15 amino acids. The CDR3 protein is CASRRLAVTYNEQFF.

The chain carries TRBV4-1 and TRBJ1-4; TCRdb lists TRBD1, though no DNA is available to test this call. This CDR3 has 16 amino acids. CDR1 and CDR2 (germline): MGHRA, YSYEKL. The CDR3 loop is CASSRRTDPTNEKLFF.

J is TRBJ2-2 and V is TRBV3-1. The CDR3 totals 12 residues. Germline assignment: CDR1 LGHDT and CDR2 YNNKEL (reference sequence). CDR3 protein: CASSQAYGELFF.

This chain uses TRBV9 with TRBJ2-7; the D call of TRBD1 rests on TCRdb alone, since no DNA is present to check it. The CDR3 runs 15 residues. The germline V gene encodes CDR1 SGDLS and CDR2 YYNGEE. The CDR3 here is CASSAGTGPLYEQYF.

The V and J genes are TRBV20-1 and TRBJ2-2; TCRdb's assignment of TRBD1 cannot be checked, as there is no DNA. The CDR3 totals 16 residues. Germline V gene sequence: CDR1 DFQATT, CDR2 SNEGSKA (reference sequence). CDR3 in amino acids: CSAPNLGRQPVGELFF.

The CDR3 is CSVETTGVLAKNIQYF. V gene TRBV29-1 combines with J gene TRBJ2-4; without DNA, the TCRdb call of TRBD1 cannot be checked. CDR1 and CDR2 from the germline V gene are SQVTM and ANQGSEA. CDR3 length: 16 amino acids.

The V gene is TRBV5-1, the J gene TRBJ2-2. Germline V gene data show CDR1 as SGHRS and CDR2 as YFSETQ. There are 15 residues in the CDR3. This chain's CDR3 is CASSLQLGSTGELFF.

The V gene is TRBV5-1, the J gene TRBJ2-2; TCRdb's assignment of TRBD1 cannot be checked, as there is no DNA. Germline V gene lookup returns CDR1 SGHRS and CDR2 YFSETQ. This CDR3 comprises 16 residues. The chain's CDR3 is CASSLRTGGDTGELFF.

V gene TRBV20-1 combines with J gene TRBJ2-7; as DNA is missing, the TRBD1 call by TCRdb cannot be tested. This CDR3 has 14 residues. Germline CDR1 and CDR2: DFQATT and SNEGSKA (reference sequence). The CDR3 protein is CSAPLRGDPYEQYF.

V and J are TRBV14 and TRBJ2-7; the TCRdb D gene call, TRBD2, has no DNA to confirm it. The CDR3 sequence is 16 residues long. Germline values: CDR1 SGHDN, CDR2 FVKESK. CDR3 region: CASSQEWASGRARQYF.

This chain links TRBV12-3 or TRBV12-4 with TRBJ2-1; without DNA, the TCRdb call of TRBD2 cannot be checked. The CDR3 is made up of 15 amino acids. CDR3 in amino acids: CASRPSGGGNNEQFF.

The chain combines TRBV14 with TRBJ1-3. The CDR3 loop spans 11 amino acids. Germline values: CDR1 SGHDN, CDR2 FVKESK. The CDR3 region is CASSQGNTIYF.

The CDR3 protein is CASSPKRDQETQYF. The J gene is TRBJ2-5, the V gene TRBV12-3 or TRBV12-4. This CDR3 has 14 amino acids.

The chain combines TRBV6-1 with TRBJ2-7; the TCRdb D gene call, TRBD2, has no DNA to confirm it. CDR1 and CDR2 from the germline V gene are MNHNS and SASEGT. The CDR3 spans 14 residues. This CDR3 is CASMAGGSSYEQYF.

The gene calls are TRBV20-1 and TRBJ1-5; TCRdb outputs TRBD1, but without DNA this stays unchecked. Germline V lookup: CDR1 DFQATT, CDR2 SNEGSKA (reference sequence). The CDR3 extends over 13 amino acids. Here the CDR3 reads CSASARVNQPQHF.

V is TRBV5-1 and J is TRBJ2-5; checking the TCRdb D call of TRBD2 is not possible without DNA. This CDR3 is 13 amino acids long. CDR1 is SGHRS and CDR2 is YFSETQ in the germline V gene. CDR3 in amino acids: CASSLASDKTQYF.

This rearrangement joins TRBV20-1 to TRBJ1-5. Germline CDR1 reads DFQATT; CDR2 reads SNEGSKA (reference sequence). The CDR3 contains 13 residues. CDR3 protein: CSARAFSNQPQHF.

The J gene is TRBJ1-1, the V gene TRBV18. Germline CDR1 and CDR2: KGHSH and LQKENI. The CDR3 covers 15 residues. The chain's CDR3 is CASSAIDITTTEAFF.

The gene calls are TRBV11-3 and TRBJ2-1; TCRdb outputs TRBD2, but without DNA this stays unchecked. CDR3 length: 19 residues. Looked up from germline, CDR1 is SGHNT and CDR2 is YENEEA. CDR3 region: CASSLVGLAGVSSYNEQFF.